The present T cell receptor (beta chain) was sequenced within a study of T cells in Graves' hyperthyroidism and ophthalmopathy. Broader study findings: Separating ophthalmopathy from stable hyperthyroidism was achieved by a 13 V-J model.

TCR beta CDR3 regions were amplified from RNA. HTBI primers drove first-round RT-PCR of the TCR CDR3. Using its own MiXCR run on the multiplex PCR reads, TCRdb lists one record per CDR3 protein. The sample consists of approximately 370,000 distinct CDR3 sequences, about a sixth of them appearing once. Trimming took off 0 bases at V and 5 bases at J, with 7 bases between the two ends. This CDR3 has 12 residues. Germline V gene sequence: CDR1 DFQATT, CDR2 SNEGSKA (reference sequence). About this clonotype: The antigen is unknown.

The source material was blood. The chain recombines TRBV20-1 with TRBJ2-5; D not certain. This clonotype was sampled from a woman in her 30s with Graves' hyperthyroidism that later progressed to Graves' ophthalmopathy. CDR3 amino acids: CSARDLVETQYF. The CDR3 DNA is TGCAGTGCTAGAGACCTTGTGGAGACCCAGTACTTC.